This TCR beta chain was captured by sequencing in a study of identical twins (dated by TCRdb to about 2016). Notes on the research overall: To test whether fetal clonotypes persist, the study used deep sequencing on TCR alpha and beta repertoires from monozygotic twins, unrelated adults of various ages, and cord blood. Replicate twin experiments were performed at different times using different library preparation protocols to rule out contamination. General conclusions and limits of the study: Fewer insertions were carried by abundant cord blood beta clonotypes; a weaker similar trend was observed in young adult naive repertoires, while no such trend was observed in memory repertoires. Because the same donors could not be followed over many years, conclusions were based on cross-sectional statistical analysis. The excess sharing between twins in beta out-of-frame sequences was weaker because fewer shared sequences reduced the signal-to-noise ratio. Compared with coincidental sharing between unrelated individuals, an excess of low generation-probability sequences was observed among out-of-frame TCR alpha sequences shared between twins. Recombination models systematically underestimated out-of-frame TCR alpha sharing in monozygotic twins but agreed with sharing between unrelated individuals. Invariant T cells such as MAIT and iNKT could partly confound zero-insertion analyses, although diverse VJ usage argued against such confounding for most clonotypes.

The method was 5' RACE. The sample was run on an Illumina HiSeq 2000. A universal primer binding site was introduced by template switching, and a unique molecular identifier was present in the final cDNA, enabling accurate counting of TCR cDNA molecules. First-strand cDNA for TCR alpha and beta chains was synthesized from specific primers in the conserved constant-segment region. To control for contamination, each cDNA library was double barcoded with a SMART-Mk sample barcode plus Illumina barcodes. TruSeq adapter sequences along with Illumina sample barcodes were introduced in two successive PCR steps. The Illumina HiSeq platform was used with custom primers to sequence TCR alpha and beta cDNA libraries. In the original analysis: Unique molecular identifiers were extracted from raw reads with MiGEC, and CDR3 positions were determined with MiXCR. Recombination models were inferred per individual with the repgenHMM and IGoR tools using an EM algorithm. Shared clonotypes were analyzed with the tcR package in R, and sharing was normalized by the product of cloneset sizes. Out-of-frame nonproductive sequences were analyzed to study raw recombination free of thymic and clonal selection effects. TCRdb trimmed the raw reads at Q25, called clones with MiXCR and kept productive beta chains. Each entry merges the rows of one CDR3 protein and shows their most common DNA and genes. The V and J calls follow TCRdb's processing rather than the paper's. This sample comprises some 500,000 distinct CDR3 sequences, about 20% of them detected only once. The ten largest clonotypes hold around 0.91% of the sample.

Worth noting for this clonotype: It lacks a known antigen. The sample holds no much larger clone one base away, and base qualities are not on file.

Every donor in the study was a healthy Caucasian. The twin cohort consisted of three pairs of female monozygotic twins, all aged roughly 18 to 29 years. Positive isolation kits from Invitrogen were used to isolate the CD4+ and CD8+ T cell populations. The same data also contributed to another study, on T cells expressing NK-cell markers. As that second paper reports: TCR beta-chain repertoires were profiled in sorted CD3+CD56+NKG2C+, CD3+CD56+NKG2C- and CD3+CD56-NKG2C+ T-cell subsets from several donors. Of the eight sequenced donors, seven were found to be HCMV-seropositive and one was found to be HCMV-seronegative. To restrict sorting to alphabetaTCR-expressing T cells, an anti-gammadeltaTCR antibody was added in several experiments. In five to seven donors, the dominant CD3+CD56+NKG2C+ clonotypes were among the top 10 CD8+ clonotypes and accounted for about 1.0-7.5% of CD8+ T cells. Those dominant clonotypes were again the most abundant among CD3+CD56-NKG2C+ cells in a few donors, at about 25-60.1%. It remained unclear whether the expanded NKG2C-expressing T cell clones were specific for HCMV antigens. The eight sequenced donors were randomly selected healthy volunteers, three men and five women. HCMV-specific IgG was detected in serum with a commercial ELISA kit to determine HCMV serostatus. Reads were demultiplexed and grouped by UMI with MIGEC, and clonotypes were assembled and quantified with MiTCR. To exclude erroneous sequences, any TCR cDNA sequence not supported by at least two reads was discarded. The tcR package was used for downstream repertoire analysis, and clonotypes were matched between fractions using CDR3 nucleotide sequence together with V segment. VDJmatch was used to annotate antigen specificity against VDJdb, with one amino acid substitution in CDR3 permitted.

The source material was CD4+ T cells sorted from blood. The clonotype comes from a woman younger than 35 in good health.

The CDR3 protein: CSAFPWDTEAFF. DNA sequence: TGCAGTGCCTTCCCATGGGACACTGAAGCTTTCTTT. The rearranged segments are TRBV20-1 and TRBJ1-1; the D gene is unclear. V and J are truncated by 6 bases and 3 bases respectively, leaving an intervening sequence of 11 bases. The germline V gene (reference sequence) specifies DFQATT as CDR1 and SNEGSKA as CDR2. Taken from cysteine to phenylalanine, the CDR3 has 12 residues. The CDR3 DNA has 36 bases and is translated from base 1.